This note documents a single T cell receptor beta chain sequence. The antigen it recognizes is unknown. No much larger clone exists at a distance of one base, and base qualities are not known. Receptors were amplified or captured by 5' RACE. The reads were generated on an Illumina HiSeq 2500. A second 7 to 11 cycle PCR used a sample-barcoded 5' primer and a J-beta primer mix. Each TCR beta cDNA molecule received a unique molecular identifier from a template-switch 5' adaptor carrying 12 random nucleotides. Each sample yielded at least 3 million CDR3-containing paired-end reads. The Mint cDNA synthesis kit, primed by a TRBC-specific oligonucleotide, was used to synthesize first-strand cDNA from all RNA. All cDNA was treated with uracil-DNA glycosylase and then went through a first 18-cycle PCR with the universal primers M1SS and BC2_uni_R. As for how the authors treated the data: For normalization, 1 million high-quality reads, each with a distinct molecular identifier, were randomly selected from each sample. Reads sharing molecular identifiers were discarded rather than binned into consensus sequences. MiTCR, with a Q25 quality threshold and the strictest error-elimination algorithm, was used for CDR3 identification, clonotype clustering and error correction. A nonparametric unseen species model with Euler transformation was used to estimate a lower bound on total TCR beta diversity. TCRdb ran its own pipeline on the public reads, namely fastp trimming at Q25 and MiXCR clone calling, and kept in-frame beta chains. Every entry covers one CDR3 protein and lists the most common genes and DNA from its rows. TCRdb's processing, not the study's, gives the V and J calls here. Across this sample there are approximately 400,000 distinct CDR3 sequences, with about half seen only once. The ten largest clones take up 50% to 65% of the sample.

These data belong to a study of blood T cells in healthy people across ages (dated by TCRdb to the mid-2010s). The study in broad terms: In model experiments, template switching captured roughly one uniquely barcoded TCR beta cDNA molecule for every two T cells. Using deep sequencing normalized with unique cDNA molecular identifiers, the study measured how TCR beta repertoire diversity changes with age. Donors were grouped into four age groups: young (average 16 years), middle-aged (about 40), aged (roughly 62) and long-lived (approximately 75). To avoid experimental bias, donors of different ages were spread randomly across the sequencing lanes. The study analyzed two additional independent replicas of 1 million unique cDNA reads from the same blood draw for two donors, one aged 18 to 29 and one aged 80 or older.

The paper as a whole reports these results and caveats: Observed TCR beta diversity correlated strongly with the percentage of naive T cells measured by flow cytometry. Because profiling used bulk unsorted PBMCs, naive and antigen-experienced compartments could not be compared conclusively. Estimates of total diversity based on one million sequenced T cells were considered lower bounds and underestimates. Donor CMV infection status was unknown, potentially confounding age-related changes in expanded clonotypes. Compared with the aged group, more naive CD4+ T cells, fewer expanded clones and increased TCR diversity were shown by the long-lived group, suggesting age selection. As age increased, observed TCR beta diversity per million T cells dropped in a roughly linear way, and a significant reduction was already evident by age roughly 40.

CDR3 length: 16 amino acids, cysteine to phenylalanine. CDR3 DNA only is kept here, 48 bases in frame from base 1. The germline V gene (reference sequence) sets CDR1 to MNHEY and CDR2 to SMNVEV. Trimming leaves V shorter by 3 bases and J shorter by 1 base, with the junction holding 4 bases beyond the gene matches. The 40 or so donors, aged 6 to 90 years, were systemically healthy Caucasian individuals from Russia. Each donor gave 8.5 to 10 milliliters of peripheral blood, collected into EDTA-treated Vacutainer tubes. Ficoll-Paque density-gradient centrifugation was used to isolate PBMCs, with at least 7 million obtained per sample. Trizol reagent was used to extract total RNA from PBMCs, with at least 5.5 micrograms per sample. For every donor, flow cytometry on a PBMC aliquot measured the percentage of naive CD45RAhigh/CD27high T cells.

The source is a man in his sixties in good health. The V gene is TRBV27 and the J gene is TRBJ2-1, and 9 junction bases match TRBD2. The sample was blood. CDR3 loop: CASSFSGGLSYNEQFF. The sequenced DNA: TGTGCCAGCAGTTTTAGCGGGGGCTTATCCTACAATGAGCAGTTCTTC.